This TCR beta chain came from a study of T cell changes during pregnancy in multiple sclerosis. Data came from immunoSEQ multiplex PCR; TCRdb stores just in-frame clones and leaves some out. The sample carries some 90,000 clones, 92% recorded once. Germline V CDR1 and CDR2: SGHRS, YFSETQ. V lost 3 bases and J 0 bases, leaving 13 bases between the germline ends. The CDR3 sequence is 17 residues long. The J gene is TRBJ2-6, the V gene TRBV5-1; a possible D gene is TRBD2 (5 bases). The receptor was derived from a female donor with multiple sclerosis, enrolled in a pregnancy study. Sequencing was performed on peripheral blood, taken in the first trimester of pregnancy. CDR3 in DNA: TGCGCCAGCAGCTCGCCTACCGGGGACTCTGGGGCCAACGTCCTGACTTTC. Protein sequence: CASSSPTGDSGANVLTF.